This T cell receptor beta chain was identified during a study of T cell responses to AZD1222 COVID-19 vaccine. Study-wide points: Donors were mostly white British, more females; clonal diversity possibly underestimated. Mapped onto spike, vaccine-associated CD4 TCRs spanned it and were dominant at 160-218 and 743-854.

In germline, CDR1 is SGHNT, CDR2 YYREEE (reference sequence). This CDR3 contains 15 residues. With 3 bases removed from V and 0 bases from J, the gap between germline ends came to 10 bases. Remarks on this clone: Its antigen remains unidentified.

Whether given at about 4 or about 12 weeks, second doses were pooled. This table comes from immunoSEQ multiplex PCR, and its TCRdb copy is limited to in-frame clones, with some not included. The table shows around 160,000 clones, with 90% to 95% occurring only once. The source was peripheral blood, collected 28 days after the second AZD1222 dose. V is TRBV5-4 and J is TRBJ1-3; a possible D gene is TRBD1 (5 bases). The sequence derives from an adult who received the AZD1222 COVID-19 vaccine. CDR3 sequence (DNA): TGTGCCAGCAGCTCGGGACGGAACTCTGGAAACACCATATATTTT. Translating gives CASSSGRNSGNTIYF.